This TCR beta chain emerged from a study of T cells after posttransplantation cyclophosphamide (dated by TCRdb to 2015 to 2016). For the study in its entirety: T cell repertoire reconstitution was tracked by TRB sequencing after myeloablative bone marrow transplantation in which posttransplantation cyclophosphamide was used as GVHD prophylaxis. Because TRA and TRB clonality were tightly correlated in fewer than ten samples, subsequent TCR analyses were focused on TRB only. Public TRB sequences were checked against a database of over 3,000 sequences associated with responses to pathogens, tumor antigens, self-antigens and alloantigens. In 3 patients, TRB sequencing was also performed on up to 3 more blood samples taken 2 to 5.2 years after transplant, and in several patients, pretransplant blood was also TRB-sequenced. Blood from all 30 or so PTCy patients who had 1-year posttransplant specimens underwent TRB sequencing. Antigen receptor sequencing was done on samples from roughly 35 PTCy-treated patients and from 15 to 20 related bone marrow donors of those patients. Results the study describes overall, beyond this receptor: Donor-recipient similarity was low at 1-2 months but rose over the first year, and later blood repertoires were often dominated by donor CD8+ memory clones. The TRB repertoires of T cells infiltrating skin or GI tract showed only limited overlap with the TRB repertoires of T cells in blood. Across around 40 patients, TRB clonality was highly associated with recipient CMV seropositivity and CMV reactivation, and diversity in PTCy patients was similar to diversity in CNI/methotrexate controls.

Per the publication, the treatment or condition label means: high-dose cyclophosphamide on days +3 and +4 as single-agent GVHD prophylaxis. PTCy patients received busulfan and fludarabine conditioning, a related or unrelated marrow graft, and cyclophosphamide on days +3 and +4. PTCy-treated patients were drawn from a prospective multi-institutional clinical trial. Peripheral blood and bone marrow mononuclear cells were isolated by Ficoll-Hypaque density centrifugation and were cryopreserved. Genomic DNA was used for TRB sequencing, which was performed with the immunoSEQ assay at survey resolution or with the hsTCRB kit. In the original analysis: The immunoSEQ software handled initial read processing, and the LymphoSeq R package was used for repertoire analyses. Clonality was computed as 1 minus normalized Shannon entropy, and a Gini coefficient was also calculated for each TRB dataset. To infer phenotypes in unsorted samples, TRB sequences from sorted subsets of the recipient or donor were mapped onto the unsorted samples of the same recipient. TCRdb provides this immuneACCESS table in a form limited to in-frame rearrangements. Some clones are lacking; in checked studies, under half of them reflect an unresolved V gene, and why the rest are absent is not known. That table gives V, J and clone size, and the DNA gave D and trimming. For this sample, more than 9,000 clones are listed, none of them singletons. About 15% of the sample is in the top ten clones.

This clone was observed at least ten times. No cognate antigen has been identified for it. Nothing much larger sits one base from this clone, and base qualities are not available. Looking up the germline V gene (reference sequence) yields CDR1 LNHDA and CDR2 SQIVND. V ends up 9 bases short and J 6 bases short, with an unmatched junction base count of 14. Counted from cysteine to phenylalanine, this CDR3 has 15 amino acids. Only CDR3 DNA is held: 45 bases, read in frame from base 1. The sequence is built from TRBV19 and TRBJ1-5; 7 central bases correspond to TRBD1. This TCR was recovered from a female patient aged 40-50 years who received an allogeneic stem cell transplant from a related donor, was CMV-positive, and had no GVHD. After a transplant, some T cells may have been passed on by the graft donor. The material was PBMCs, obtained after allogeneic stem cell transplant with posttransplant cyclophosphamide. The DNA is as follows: TGTGCCAGCGTCCAAACAGGGGCGGCGTCTCAGCCCCAGCATTTT. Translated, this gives CASVQTGAASQPQHF.